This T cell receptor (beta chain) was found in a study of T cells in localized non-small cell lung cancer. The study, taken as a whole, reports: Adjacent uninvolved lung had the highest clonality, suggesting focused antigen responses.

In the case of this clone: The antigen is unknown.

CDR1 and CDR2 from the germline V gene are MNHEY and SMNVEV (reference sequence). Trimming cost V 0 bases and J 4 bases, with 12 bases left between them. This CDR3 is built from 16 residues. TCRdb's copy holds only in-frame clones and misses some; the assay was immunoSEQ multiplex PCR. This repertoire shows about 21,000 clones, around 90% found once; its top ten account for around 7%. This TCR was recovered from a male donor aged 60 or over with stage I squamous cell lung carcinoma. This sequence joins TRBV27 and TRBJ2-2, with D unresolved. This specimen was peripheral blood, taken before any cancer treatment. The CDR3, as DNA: TGTGCCAGCAGTTTATCGGCGCCGCCGAGCACCGGGGAGCTGTTTTTT. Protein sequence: CASSLSAPPSTGELFF.